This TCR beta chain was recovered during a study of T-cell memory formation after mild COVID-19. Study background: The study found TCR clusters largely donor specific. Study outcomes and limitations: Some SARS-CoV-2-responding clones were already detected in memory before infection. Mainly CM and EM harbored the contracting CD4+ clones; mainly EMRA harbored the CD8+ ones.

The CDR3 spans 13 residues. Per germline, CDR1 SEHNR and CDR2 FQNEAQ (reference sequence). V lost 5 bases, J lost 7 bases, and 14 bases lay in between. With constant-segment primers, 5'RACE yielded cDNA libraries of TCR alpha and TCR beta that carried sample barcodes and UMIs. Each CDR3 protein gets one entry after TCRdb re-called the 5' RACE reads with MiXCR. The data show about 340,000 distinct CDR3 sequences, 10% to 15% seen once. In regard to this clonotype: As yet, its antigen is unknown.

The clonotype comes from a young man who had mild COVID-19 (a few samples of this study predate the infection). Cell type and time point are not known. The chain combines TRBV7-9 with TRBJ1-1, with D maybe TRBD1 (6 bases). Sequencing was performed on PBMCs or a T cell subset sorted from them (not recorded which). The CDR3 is CASSVGQKNEAFF. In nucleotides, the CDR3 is TGTGCCAGCAGCGTAGGACAGAAAAATGAAGCTTTCTTT.